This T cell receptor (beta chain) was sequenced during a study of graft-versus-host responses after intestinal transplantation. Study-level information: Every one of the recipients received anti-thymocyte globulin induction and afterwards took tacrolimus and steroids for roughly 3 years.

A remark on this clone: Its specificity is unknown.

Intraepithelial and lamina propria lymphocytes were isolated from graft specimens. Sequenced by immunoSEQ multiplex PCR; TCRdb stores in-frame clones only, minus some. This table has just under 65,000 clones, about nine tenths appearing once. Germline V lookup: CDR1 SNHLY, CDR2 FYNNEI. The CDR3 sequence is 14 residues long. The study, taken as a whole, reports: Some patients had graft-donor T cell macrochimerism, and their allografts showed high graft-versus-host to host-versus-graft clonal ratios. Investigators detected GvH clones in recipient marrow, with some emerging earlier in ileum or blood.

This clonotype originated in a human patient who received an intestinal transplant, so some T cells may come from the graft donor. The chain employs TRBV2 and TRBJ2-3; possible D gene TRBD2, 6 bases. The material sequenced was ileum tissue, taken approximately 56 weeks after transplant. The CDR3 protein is CGGRGPTFTDTQYF. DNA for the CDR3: TGTGGAGGGCGGGGCCCCACCTTCACAGATACGCAGTATTTT.